These 26 T cell receptor beta chains originate from one sample sequenced in a study of blood T cell repertoires in COVID-19. The data were produced by immunoSEQ multiplex PCR, yet TCRdb's version contains in-frame clones alone and is incomplete. The data show 65,000 to 90,000 clones, around 77% seen once. The sequencing sample was made of peripheral blood. These receptors all stem from a man aged 65 to 79 with active or convalescent COVID-19.

The genes are TRBV2 and TRBJ1-5, with D possibly matching TRBD1 (5 bases). Per germline, CDR1 SNHLY and CDR2 FYNNEI. This CDR3 is built from 13 residues. Trimming shortened V by 7 bases and J by 8 bases, and 15 bases separated the two germline ends. As DNA, the CDR3 is TGTGCCAGCACTAAACTTGGAGGGGAGCCCCAGCATTTT. Translation: CASTKLGGEPQHF.

The rearrangement joins TRBV30 to TRBJ1-2; TRBD1 is a possible D gene (5 bases). CDR1 and CDR2 from the germline V gene are GTSNPN and SVGIG (reference sequence). Between the trimmed V and J ends, which lost 2 bases and 2 bases, there was a span of 9 bases. The CDR3 loop spans 13 amino acids. CDR3 coding DNA: TGTGCCTGGAGTAGTGACAGCAACTATGGCTACACCTTC. Protein sequence: CAWSSDSNYGYTF.

For the CDR3, the DNA is TGCGCCAGCAGTCAATCGTCTGATGAGCTAGCGGGGGGACAAGAGACCCAGTACTTC. It encodes CASSQSSDELAGGQETQYF. This chain connects TRBV23-1 to TRBJ2-5; TRBD2 agrees at 11 bases. TRBV23-1 is reported as an ORF; its role is uncertain. This CDR3 comprises 19 residues. V lost 0 bases to trimming and J lost 2 bases; unmatched junction nucleotides: 11.

This chain uses TRBV19 with TRBJ1-5; 9 nucleotides align to TRBD1. From germline, CDR1 is LNHDA and CDR2 SQIVND (reference sequence). This CDR3 comprises 15 residues. Losses at the gene ends were 3 bases for V and 6 bases for J; bases not matched to a gene: 6. As DNA, the CDR3 is TGTGCCAGTAGTATTGACAGGGGGAACAGTCAGCCCCAGCATTTT. It is translated as CASSIDRGNSQPQHF.

The gene calls are TRBV30 and TRBJ1-3; 7 nucleotides match TRBD1. The CDR3 totals 15 residues. The germline V gene has CDR1 GTSNPN and CDR2 SVGIG (reference sequence). Germline trimming cut 4 bases from V and 0 bases from J; bases unmatched to any gene: 6. The CDR3 is CAWTESGGSGNTIYF. The CDR3 DNA is TGTGCCTGGACTGAATCAGGGGGCTCTGGAAACACCATATATTTT.

This rearrangement joins TRBV19 to TRBJ2-7; D not resolved. V lost 6 bases to trimming and J lost 3 bases, with 18 bases between them. This CDR3 region has 15 residues. Germline loops: CDR1 LNHDA, CDR2 SQIVND (reference sequence). CDR3 sequence (DNA): TGTGCCAGTAGCTACAAGGTAGGAAGCGACTACGAGCAGTACTTC. It translates to CASSYKVGSDYEQYF. Together with reference TRBV19 and TRBJ2-7, the CDR3 gives the full variable domain: DGGITQSPKYLFRKEGQNVTLSCEQNLNHDAMYWYRQDPGQGLRLIYYSQIVNDFQKGDIAEGYSVSREKKESFPLTVTSAQKNPTAFYLCASSYKVGSDYEQYFGPGTRLTVT.

J is TRBJ2-7 and V is TRBV9, with no clear D. This CDR3 region has 15 residues. With 0 bases removed from V and 4 bases from J, the gap between germline ends came to 14 bases. Germline V gene data show CDR1 as SGDLS and CDR2 as YYNGEE. The CDR3 here is CASSVGGHLEYEQYF. DNA for the CDR3: TGTGCCAGCAGCGTAGGTGGCCACCTCGAATACGAGCAGTACTTC.

V and J are TRBV6-5 and TRBJ2-2; 7 positions agree with TRBD2. Germline CDR1 reads MNHEY; CDR2 reads SVGAGI. The CDR3 runs 13 residues. The V segment lost 6 bases and the J segment 6 bases; nucleotides outside the gene matches: 4. The CDR3 bases are TGTGCCAGCAGAAGGGGAGGGGCCGGGGAGCTGTTTTTT. Amino acid sequence: CASRRGGAGELFF.

The sample holds many counts of this clone. CDR3 protein: CSVVHSTNTEAFF. DNA for the CDR3: TGCAGCGTTGTTCACTCAACGAACACTGAAGCTTTCTTT. This chain joins TRBV29-1 and TRBJ1-1, with D unclear. Germline lookup yields CDR1 SQVTM and CDR2 ANQGSEA. The CDR3 consists of 13 residues. Trimming left V 4 bases short and J 1 base short, with 10 bases between. Complete variable domain (other parts from reference TRBV29-1 and TRBJ1-1): SAVISQKPSRDICQRGTSLTIQCQVDSQVTMMFWYRQQPGQSLTLIATANQGSEATYESGFVIDKFPISRPNLTFSTLTVSNMSPEDSSIYLCSVVHSTNTEAFFGQGTRLTVV.

V and J are TRBV25-1 and TRBJ1-2; D might be TRBD1 (5 bases). V gave up 1 base and J gave up 4 bases, with 13 bases separating them. Germline V CDR1 and CDR2: MGHDK, SYGVNS. The CDR3 is 15 residues long. CDR3 sequence reads: CASSELWQGSYGYTF. The CDR3 DNA reads as TGTGCCAGCAGTGAATTATGGCAGGGATCCTATGGCTACACCTTC.

V usage is TRBV6-5 and J usage is TRBJ1-2; 9 bases are a match to TRBD1. The V gene's germline CDR1 is MNHEY and CDR2 SVGAGI. The CDR3 runs to 12 residues. Unmatched junction bases numbered 4, after V lost 6 bases and J lost 8 bases. The CDR3 nucleotides are TGTGCCAGCAGGGGGGGGACAGGGGGCTACACCTTC. It codes for CASRGGTGGYTF.

This sequence joins TRBV18 and TRBJ1-5; possibly TRBD1 for D (5 bases). Germline CDR1 and CDR2: KGHSH and LQKENI. The V and J ends lost 1 base and 1 base respectively, with 20 bases between them. The CDR3 runs 19 residues. The CDR3 DNA is TGTGCCAGCTCACCACGGCCCCCACAGGTAGGGGTGAGCAATCAGCCCCAGCATTTT. Its translation: CASSPRPPQVGVSNQPQHF.

This chain links TRBV6-1 with TRBJ1-6, with D unclear. Trimming took off 2 bases at V and 13 bases at J, with 12 bases between the two ends. CDR3 length: 13 amino acids. From germline, CDR1 is MNHNS and CDR2 SASEGT. CDR3 coding DNA: TGTGCCAGCAGTGAATATAGGGAGCTCCCCCTCCACTTT. Its translation: CASSEYRELPLHF.

The chain joins TRBV30 to TRBJ1-6, with no clear D. The CDR3 runs 13 residues. V was shortened by 3 bases and J by 5 bases, with 8 bases between the two germline ends. Germline values: CDR1 GTSNPN, CDR2 SVGIG (reference sequence). The CDR3 here is CAWSLRNNSPLHF. In nucleotides, the CDR3 is TGTGCCTGGAGCCTACGAAATAATTCACCCCTCCACTTT.

V is TRBV10-2 and J is TRBJ1-2; no clear D gene. The CDR3 has 13 residues. V lost 2 bases and J 2 bases, leaving 6 bases between the germline ends. Germline CDR1 reads WSHSY; CDR2 reads SAAADI. In DNA, the CDR3 is TGCGCCAGCAGTGAGAACAGAAACTATGGCTACACCTTC. Translating it yields CASSENRNYGYTF.

This clone was seen a handful of times. The rearrangement links TRBV19 to TRBJ1-5; D is possibly TRBD1 (6 bases). The V end lost 3 bases, the J end lost 4 bases, and 10 bases lay between the germline ends. Germline CDR1 is LNHDA and CDR2 is SQIVND (reference sequence). The CDR3 spans 14 residues. DNA for the CDR3: TGTGCCAGTAGTATCGGGACACAAAATCAGCCCCAGCATTTT. Its translation is CASSIGTQNQPQHF.

The chain is built from TRBV5-4 and TRBJ2-3, with D possibly TRBD2 on 6 matching bases. The CDR3 length is 15 residues. Germline values: CDR1 SGHNT, CDR2 YYREEE (reference sequence). Trimming removed 1 base at V and 2 bases at J, with 11 bases between. CDR3 sequence (DNA): TGTGCCAGCAGCTTGTCCTGGGGACTCACAGATACGCAGTATTTT. Translated: CASSLSWGLTDTQYF.

This clone showed up many times. The chain has TRBV11-3 and TRBJ2-2, with unresolved D. Germline-derived CDR1 and CDR2 are SGHNT and YENEEA. This CDR3 has 13 residues. The V gene lost 4 bases and the J gene lost 4 bases, with 7 bases spanning the gap. This CDR3 is CASSSLVTGELFF. DNA of the CDR3: TGTGCCAGCAGCTCCTTAGTCACCGGGGAGCTGTTTTTT.

The gene calls are TRBV29-1 and TRBJ2-5; 11 nucleotides align to TRBD1. Germline V gives CDR1 SQVTM, CDR2 ANQGSEA. V was pared by 7 bases and J by 9 bases, with 7 bases of the junction left unmatched. The CDR3 covers 12 residues. The CDR3 coding sequence is TGCAGCGGGGAGGACAGGGGGCGGTCCCAGTACTTC. It encodes CSGEDRGRSQYF.

This chain links TRBV27 with TRBJ2-1; TRBD1 is a possible D gene (5 bases). This CDR3 contains 14 residues. CDR1 is MNHEY, CDR2 SMNVEV, per germline (reference sequence). V lost 8 bases and J 0 bases, leaving 11 bases between the germline ends. As DNA, the CDR3 is TGTGCCAGCCAGGGTTTTTCCTCCTACAATGAGCAGTTCTTC. It translates to CASQGFSSYNEQFF.

V usage is TRBV28 and J usage is TRBJ1-4; 9 nucleotides match TRBD1. The CDR3 has 13 amino acids. V shed 10 bases and J 7 bases; nucleotides not matched to a gene: 7. Germline V CDR1 and CDR2: MDHEN, SYDVKM. The CDR3 loop is CATTGGAGEKLFF. The CDR3, as DNA: TGTGCCACCACAGGGGGCGCCGGTGAAAAACTGTTTTTT.

This clone has a handful of counts. The chain uses TRBV2 and TRBJ2-7; TRBD1 might be the D (5 bases). CDR1 SNHLY and CDR2 FYNNEI come from the germline V gene. V dropped 7 bases and J dropped 4 bases, with 23 bases sitting between them. This CDR3 is built from 16 residues. The CDR3 coding sequence is TGTGCCAGCAATCACGACCAGACAGTCGCGCTATACGAGCAGTACTTC. Amino acid sequence: CASNHDQTVALYEQYF.

For the CDR3, the DNA is TGTGCCAGCAGATTACAGGGTTATGAGTCACCCCTCCACTTT. Encoded protein: CASRLQGYESPLHF. V usage is TRBV28 and J usage is TRBJ1-6, with D maybe TRBD1 (6 bases). The CDR3 totals 14 residues. Germline assignment: CDR1 MDHEN and CDR2 SYDVKM. Trimming took 6 bases from V and 10 from J, leaving 16 bases between them.

The chain couples TRBV27 to TRBJ1-2; TRBD1 aligns across 7 bases. Trimming removed 3 bases from V and 5 bases from J; junction bases left unmatched: 12. The germline CDR1 and CDR2 sequences are MNHEY and SMNVEV (reference sequence). This CDR3 has 16 residues. Here the CDR3 DNA reads TGTGCCAGCAGTTTCCGGGACAGTCCGATTGGATATGGCTACACCTTC. This encodes CASSFRDSPIGYGYTF.

V gene TRBV28 combines with J gene TRBJ1-3; no firm D call. V gave up 7 bases and J gave up 0 bases, with 10 bases separating them. Germline-derived CDR1 and CDR2 are MDHEN and SYDVKM. The CDR3 is 14 amino acids. Written as DNA, the CDR3 is TGTGCCAGCAATGGGCTACACTCTGGAAACACCATATATTTT. Translated: CASNGLHSGNTIYF.

The J gene is TRBJ2-7, the V gene TRBV5-4; possible D gene TRBD1, 5 bases. V was clipped by 4 bases and J by 3 bases, with 14 bases between them. CDR3 length: 14 amino acids. CDR1 and CDR2 (germline): SGHNT, YYREEE (reference sequence). The CDR3 is CASSQGTPIYEQYF. The CDR3, as DNA: TGTGCCAGCAGCCAGGGTACTCCTATCTACGAGCAGTACTTC.